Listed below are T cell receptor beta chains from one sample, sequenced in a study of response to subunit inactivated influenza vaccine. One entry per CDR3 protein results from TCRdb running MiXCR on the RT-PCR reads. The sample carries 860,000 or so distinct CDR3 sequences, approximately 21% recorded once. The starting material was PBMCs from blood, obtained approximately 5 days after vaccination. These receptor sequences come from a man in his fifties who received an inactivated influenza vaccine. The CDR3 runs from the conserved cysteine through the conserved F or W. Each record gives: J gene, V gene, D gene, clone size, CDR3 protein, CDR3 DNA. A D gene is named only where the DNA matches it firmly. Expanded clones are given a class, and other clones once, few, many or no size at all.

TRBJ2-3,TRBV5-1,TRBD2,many,CASSLTSGNTDTQYF,TGCGCCAGCAGCTTGACTAGCGGGAACACAGATACGCAGTATTTT
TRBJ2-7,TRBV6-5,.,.,CASSLDSKTYEQYF,TGTGCCAGCAGTTTAGACAGCAAGACATACGAGCAGTACTTC
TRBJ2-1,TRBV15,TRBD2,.,CATSRRLAGDRNEQFF,TGTGCCACCAGCCGACGACTAGCGGGAGACCGCAATGAGCAGTTCTTC
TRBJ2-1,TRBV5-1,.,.,CASSGGTPSNEQFF,TGCGCCAGCAGCGGGGGTACACCATCGAATGAGCAGTTCTTC
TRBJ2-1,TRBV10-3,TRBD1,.,CAIRDRGPYNEQFF,TGTGCCATCAGAGACAGGGGGCCTTACAATGAGCAGTTCTTC
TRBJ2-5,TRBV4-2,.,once,CASSQDMGQETQYF,TGTGCCAGCAGCCAAGATATGGGGCAAGAGACCCAGTACTTC
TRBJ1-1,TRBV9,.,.,CASSVGFAGVDSTEAFF,TGTGCCAGCAGCGTAGGTTTCGCAGGGGTGGATAGCACTGAAGCTTTCTTT
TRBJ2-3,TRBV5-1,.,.,CASSLADRGLHTQYF,TGCGCCAGCAGCTTGGCGGACAGAGGACTTCATACGCAGTATTTT
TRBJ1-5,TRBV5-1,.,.,CASRPGPSNQPQHF,TGCGCCAGCAGACCCGGGCCTAGCAATCAGCCCCAGCATTTT
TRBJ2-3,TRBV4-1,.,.,CASSQAIRNTDTQYF,TGCGCCAGCAGCCAAGCGATTAGGAACACAGATACGCAGTATTTT